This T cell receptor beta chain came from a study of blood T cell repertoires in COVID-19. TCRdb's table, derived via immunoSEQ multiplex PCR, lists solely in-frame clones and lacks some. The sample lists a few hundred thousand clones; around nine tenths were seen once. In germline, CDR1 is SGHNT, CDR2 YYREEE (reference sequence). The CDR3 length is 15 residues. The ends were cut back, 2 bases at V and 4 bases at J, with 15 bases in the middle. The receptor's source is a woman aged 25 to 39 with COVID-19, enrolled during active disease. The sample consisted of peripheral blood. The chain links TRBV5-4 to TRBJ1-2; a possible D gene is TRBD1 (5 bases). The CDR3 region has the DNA TGTGCCAGCAGCTTCCGGGACCGGGAGGGCTATGGCTACACCTTC. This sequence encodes CASSFRDREGYGYTF.